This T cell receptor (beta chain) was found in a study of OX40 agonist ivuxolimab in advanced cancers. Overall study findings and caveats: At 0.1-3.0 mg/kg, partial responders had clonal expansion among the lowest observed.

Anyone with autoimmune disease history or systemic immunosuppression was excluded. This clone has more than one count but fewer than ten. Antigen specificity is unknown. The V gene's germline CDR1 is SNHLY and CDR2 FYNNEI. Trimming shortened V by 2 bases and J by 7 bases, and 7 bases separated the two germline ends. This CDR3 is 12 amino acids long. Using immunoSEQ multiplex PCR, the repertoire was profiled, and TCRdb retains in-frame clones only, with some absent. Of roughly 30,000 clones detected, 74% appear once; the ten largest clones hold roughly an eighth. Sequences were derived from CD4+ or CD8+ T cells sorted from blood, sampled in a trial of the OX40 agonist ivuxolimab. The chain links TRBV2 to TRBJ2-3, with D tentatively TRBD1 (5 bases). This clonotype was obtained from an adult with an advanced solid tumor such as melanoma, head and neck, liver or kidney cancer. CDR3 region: CASSEQGYTQYF. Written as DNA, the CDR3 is TGTGCCAGCAGTGAACAGGGCTATACGCAGTATTTT. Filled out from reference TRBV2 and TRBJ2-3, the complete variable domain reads EPEVTQTPSHQVTQMGQEVILRCVPISNHLYFYWYRQILGQKVEFLVSFYNNEISEKSEIFDDQFSVERPDGSNFTLKIRSTKLEDSAMYFCASSEQGYTQYFGPGTRLTVL.